This TCR beta chain was recovered during a study of patients and donors after allogeneic stem cell transplantation. In TCRdb, the RT-PCR reads were re-called with MiXCR into one record per CDR3 protein. The table includes about 960,000 distinct CDR3 sequences, over 15% detected once. The V segment lost 5 bases and the J segment 3 bases; nucleotides outside the gene matches: 13. Germline values: CDR1 MNHEY, CDR2 SMNVEV (reference sequence). The CDR3 covers 16 residues. Sequences were obtained from blood, either unsorted or a sorted T cell fraction (not recorded which). The receptor comes from a human donor who was either an allogeneic HSCT recipient or a stem cell or donor lymphocyte infusion donor (not recorded which). It is not recorded whose cells these are; they may come from a transplant donor. This sequence joins TRBV27 and TRBJ2-7, with 7 bases aligning to TRBD1. Written as DNA, the CDR3 is TGTGCCAGCAGTCTTCATAAGGACAGGTTCCTCTACGAGCAGTACTTC. This translates into CASSLHKDRFLYEQYF.